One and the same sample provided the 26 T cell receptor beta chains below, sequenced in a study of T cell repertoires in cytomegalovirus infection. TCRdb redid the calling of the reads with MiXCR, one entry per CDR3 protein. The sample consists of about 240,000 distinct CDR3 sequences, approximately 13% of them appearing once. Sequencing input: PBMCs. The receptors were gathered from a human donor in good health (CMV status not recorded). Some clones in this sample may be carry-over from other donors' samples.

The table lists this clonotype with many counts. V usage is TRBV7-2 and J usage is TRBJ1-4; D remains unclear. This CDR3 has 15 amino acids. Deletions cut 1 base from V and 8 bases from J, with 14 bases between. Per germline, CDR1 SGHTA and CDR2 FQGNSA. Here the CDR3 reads CASSLGTGAGEKLFF. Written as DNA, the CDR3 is TGTGCCAGCAGCTTAGGAACGGGAGCTGGGGAAAAACTGTTTTTT.

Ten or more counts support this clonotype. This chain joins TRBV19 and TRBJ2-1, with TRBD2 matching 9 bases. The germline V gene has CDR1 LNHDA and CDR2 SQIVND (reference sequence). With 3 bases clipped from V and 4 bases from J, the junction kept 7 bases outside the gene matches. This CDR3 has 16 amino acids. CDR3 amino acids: CASSITGTSRYNEQFF. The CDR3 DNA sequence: TGTGCCAGTAGTATCACCGGGACTAGCCGATACAATGAGCAGTTCTTC.

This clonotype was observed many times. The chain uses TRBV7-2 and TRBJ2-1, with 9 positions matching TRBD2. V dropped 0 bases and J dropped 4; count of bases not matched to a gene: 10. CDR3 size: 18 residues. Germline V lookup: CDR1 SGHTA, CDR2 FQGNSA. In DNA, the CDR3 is TGTGCCAGCAGCTTAGCGGCTCATGCGGGAGGGATTTACAATGAGCAGTTCTTC. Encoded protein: CASSLAAHAGGIYNEQFF.

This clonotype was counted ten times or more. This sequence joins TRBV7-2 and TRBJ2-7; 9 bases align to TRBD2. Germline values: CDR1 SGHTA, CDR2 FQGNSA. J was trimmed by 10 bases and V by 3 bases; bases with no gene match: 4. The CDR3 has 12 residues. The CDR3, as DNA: TGTGCCAGCAGCTTCCTAGCGGGGCCACAGTACTTC. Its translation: CASSFLAGPQYF.

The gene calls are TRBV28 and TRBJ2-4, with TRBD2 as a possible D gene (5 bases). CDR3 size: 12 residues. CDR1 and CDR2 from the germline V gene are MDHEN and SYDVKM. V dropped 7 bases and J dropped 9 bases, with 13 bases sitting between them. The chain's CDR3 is CASTGEVGIQYF. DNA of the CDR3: TGTGCCAGCACCGGGGAAGTCGGCATTCAGTACTTC.

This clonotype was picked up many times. The CDR3 DNA follows: TGTGCCAGCAGTCAGACAGGGATGCGTGAAGCTTTCTTT. This translates into CASSQTGMREAFF. The chain couples TRBV28 to TRBJ1-1; 7 positions match TRBD1. This CDR3 is built from 13 residues. In germline, CDR1 is MDHEN, CDR2 SYDVKM. After removal of 5 bases from V and 7 bases from J, the junction contained 7 bases not matched to a gene.

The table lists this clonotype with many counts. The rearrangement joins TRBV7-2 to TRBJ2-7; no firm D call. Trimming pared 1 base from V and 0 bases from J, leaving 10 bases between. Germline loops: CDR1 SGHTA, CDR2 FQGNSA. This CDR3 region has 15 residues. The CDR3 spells CASSLETRSSYEQYF. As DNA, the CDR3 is TGTGCCAGCAGCTTAGAGACGCGGAGCTCCTACGAGCAGTACTTC.

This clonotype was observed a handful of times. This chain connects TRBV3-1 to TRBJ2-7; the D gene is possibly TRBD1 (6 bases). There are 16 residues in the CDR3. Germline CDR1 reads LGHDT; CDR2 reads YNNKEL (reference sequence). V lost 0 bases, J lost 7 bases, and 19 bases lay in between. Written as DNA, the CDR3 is TGTGCCAGCAGCCAAGAGATGGCGGTAACAGGGCGGGAGCAGTACTTC. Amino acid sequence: CASSQEMAVTGREQYF.

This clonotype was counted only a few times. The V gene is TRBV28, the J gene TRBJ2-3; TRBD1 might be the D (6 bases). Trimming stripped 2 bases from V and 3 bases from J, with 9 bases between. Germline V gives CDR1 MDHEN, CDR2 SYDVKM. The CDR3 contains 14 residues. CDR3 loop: CASSLNRVTDTQYF. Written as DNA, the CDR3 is TGTGCCAGCAGTTTAAACAGGGTGACAGATACGCAGTATTTT.

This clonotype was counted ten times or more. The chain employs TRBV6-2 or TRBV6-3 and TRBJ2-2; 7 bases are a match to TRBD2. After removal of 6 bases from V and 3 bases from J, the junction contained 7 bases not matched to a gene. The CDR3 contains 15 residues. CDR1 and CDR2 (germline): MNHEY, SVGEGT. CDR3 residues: CASRTGLADTGELFF. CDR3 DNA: TGTGCCAGCAGGACGGGGCTAGCGGACACCGGGGAGCTGTTTTTT.

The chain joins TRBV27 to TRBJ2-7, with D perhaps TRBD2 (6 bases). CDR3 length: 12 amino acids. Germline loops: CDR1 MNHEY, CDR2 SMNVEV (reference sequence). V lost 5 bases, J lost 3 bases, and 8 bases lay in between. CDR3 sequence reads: CASSGGFYEQYF. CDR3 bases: TGTGCCAGCAGTGGGGGGTTCTACGAGCAGTACTTC.

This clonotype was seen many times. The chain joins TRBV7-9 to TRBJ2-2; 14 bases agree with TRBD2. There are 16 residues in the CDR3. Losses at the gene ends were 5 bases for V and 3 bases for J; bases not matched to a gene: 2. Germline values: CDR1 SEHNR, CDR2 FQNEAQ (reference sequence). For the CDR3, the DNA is TGTGCCAGCAGCACGGGACTAGCGGGAGACACCGGGGAGCTGTTTTTT. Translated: CASSTGLAGDTGELFF.

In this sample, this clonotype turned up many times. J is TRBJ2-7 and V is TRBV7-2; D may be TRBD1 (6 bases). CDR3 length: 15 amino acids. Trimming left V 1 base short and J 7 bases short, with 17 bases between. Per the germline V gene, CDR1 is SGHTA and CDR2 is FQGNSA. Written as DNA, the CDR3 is TGTGCCAGCAGCTTAGAAAGGACAGTCCTAGTGGAGCAGTACTTC. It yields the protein CASSLERTVLVEQYF.

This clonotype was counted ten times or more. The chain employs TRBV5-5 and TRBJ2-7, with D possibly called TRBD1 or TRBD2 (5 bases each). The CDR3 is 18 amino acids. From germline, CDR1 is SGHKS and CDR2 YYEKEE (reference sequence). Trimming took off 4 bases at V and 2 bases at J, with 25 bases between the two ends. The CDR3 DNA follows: TGTGCCAGCAGCCTCCACAACTCCGGGACGCAGGTCGCCTACGAGCAGTACTTC. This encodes CASSLHNSGTQVAYEQYF.

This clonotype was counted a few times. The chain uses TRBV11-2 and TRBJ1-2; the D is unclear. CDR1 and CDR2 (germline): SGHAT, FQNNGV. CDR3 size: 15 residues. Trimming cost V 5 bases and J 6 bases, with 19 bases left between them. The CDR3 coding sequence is TGTGCCAGCAGCCTGCGGCGGGAGGGTCGAAATGGCTACACCTTC. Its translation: CASSLRREGRNGYTF.

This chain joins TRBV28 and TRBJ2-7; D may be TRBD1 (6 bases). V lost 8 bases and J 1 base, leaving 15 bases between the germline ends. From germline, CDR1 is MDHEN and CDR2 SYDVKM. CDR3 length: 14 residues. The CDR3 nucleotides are TGTGCCAGCCGGCGGGCAGGGGCTTCCTACGAGCAGTACTTC. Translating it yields CASRRAGASYEQYF.

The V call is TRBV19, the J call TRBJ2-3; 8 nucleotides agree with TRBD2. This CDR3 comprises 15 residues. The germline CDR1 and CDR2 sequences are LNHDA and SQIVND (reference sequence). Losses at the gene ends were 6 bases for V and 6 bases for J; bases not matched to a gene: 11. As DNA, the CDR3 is TGTGCCAGTAGCCTCCGGGGGGGGGTGTGGGATACGCAGTATTTT. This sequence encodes CASSLRGGVWDTQYF.

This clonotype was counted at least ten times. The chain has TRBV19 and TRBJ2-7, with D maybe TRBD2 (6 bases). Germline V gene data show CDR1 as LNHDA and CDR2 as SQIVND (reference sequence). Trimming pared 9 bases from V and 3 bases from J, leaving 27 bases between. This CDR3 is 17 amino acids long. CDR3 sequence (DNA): TGTGCCAGCCCTAGCAGATGGGGAGGACTCACTGGCTACGAGCAGTACTTC. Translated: CASPSRWGGLTGYEQYF. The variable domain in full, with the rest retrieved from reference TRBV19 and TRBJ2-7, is DGGITQSPKYLFRKEGQNVTLSCEQNLNHDAMYWYRQDPGQGLRLIYYSQIVNDFQKGDIAEGYSVSREKKESFPLTVTSAQKNPTAFYLCASPSRWGGLTGYEQYFGPGTRLTVT.

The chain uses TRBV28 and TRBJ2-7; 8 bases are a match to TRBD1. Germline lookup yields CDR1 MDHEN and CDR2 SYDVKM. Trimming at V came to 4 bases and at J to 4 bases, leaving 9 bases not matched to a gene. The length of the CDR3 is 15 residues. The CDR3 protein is CASSSTDRAGYEQYF. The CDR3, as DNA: TGTGCCAGCAGTTCCACGGACAGGGCGGGGTACGAGCAGTACTTC. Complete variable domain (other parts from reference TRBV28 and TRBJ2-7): DVKVTQSSRYLVKRTGEKVFLECVQDMDHENMFWYRQDPGLGLRLIYFSYDVKMKEKGDIPEGYSVSREKKERFSLILESASTNQTSMYLCASSSTDRAGYEQYFGPGTRLTVT.

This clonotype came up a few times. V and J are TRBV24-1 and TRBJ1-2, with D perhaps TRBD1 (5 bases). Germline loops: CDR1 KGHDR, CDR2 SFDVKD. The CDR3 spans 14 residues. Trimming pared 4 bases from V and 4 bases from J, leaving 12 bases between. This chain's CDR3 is CATSDSGAAYGYTF. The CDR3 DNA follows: TGTGCCACCAGTGACTCCGGGGCCGCCTATGGCTACACCTTC.

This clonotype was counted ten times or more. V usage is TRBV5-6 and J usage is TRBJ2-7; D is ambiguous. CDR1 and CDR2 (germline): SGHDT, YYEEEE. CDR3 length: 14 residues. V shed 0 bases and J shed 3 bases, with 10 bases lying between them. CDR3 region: CASSLGYYRYEQYF. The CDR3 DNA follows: TGTGCCAGCAGCTTGGGGTACTACCGCTACGAGCAGTACTTC. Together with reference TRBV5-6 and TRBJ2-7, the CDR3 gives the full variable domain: DAGVTQSPTHLIKTRGQQVTLRCSPKSGHDTVSWYQQALGQGPQFIFQYYEEEERQRGNFPDRFSGHQFPNYSSELNVNALLLGDSALYLCASSLGYYRYEQYFGPGTRLTVT.

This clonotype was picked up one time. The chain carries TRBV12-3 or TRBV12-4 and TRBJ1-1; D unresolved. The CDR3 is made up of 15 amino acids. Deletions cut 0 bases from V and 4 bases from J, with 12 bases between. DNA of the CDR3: TGTGCCAGCAGTTTAGCGCGGGCACTAGGCACTGAAGCTTTCTTT. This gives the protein CASSLARALGTEAFF.

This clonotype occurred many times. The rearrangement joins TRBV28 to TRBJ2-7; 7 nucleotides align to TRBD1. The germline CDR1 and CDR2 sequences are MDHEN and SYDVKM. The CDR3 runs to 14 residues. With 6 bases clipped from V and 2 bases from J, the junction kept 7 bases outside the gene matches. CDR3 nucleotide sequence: TGTGCCAGCAGAGAAACAGGGGCGGCCTACGAGCAGTACTTC. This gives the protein CASRETGAAYEQYF.

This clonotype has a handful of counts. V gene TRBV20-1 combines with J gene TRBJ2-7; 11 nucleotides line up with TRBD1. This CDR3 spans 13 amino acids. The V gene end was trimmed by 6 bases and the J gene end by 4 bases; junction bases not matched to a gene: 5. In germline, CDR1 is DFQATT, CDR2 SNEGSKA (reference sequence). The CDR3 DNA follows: TGCAGTGCCCCGGGACAGGGGGTATACGAGCAGTACTTC. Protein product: CSAPGQGVYEQYF.

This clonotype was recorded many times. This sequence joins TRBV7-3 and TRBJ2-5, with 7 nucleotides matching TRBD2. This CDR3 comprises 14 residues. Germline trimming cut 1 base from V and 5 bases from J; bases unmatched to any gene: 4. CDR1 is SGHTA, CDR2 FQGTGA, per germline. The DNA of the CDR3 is TGTGCCAGCAGCTTAAGAGCGGGGATGGAGACCCAGTACTTC. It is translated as CASSLRAGMETQYF.

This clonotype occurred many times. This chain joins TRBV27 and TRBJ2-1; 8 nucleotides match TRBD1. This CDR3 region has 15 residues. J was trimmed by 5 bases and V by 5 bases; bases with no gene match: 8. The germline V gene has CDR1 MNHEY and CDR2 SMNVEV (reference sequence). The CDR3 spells CASSQRTGRNNEQFF. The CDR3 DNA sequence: TGTGCCAGCAGTCAACGGACAGGGAGGAACAATGAGCAGTTCTTC.